The present T cell receptor beta chain was sequenced within a study of siplizumab effects on memory and regulatory T cells. Findings of the study overall: Naive T cells appeared more varied than memory cells and looked like key alloresponse contributors. Memory cells that were CD4+ and unstimulated gave rise to alloreactive sequences, which siplizumab significantly reduced. To unstimulated subsets, only a minor fraction of alloreactive clones could be mapped. The Treg-derived share of mappable alloreactive CD4+ clones averaged 68.8% with siplizumab and under 30% in controls.

As regards this clone: Antigen specificity is unknown.

Measured with immunoSEQ multiplex PCR; TCRdb has only the in-frame clones, and not every one. The sample yields approximately 100,000 clones, roughly 94% seen once. Germline-derived CDR1 and CDR2 are SGHTA and FQGTGA. Trimming cost V 2 bases and J 9 bases, with 17 bases left between them. This CDR3 has 15 residues. Material: non-Treg CD4+ T cells sorted from blood. The chain joins TRBV7-3 to TRBJ2-1; D ambiguous. The sequence was obtained from a human donor in good health. The CDR3 DNA sequence: TGTGCCAGCAGCTTATCGGGCAGCCCGCTGGGTGAGCAGTTCTTC. The encoded protein is CASSLSGSPLGEQFF.